This T cell receptor beta chain was found in a study of T-cell memory formation after mild COVID-19. This clonotype was detected only a few times. Germline CDR1 SGHVS, CDR2 FQNEAQ. CDR3 size: 14 residues. The V segment lost 6 bases and the J segment 5 bases; nucleotides outside the gene matches: 7. TCRdb re-derived calls from the 5' RACE reads in MiXCR, one entry per CDR3 protein. The sample lists hundreds of thousands of distinct CDR3 sequences, approximately 15% occurring once. The sample comprised PBMCs or a T cell subset sorted from them (not recorded which). This clonotype was sampled from a man in his late teens or twenties who had mild COVID-19 (a few samples of this study predate the infection). Cell type and time point are not known. The J gene is TRBJ2-5, the V gene TRBV7-8, with 9 bases that match TRBD2. CDR3 region: CASRGAGGVETQYF. The CDR3 DNA reads TGTGCCAGCAGGGGAGCGGGGGGAGTGGAGACCCAGTACTTC.